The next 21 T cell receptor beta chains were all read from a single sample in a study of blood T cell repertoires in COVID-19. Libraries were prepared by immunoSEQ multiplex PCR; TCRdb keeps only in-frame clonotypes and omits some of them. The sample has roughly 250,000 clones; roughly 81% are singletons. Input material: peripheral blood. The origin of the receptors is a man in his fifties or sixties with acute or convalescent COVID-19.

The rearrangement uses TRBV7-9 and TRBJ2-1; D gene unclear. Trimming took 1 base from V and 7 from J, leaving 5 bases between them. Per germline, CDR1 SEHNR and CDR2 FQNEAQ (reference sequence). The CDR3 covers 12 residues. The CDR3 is CASSLVRNEQFF. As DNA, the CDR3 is TGTGCCAGCAGCTTAGTGAGAAATGAGCAGTTCTTC.

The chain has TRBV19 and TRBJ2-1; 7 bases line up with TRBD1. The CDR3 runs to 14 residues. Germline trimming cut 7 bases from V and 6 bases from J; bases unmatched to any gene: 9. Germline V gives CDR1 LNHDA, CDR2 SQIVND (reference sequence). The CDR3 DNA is TGTGCCAGTATTGGGGGACAGAAGGGCAATGAGCAGTTCTTC. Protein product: CASIGGQKGNEQFF.

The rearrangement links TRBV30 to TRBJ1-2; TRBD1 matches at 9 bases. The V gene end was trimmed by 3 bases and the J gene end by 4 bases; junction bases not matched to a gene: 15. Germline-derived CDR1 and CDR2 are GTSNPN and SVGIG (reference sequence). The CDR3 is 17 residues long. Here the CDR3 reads CAWSPPDRGNSLYGYTF. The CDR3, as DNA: TGTGCCTGGAGCCCACCGGACAGGGGCAATTCCCTCTATGGCTACACCTTC.

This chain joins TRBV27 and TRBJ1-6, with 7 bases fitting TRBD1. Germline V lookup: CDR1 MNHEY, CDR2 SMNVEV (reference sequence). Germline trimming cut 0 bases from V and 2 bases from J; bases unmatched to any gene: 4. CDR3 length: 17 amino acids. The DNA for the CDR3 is TGTGCCAGCAGTTTATCGAGACAGGGCACCTATAATTCACCCCTCCACTTT. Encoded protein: CASSLSRQGTYNSPLHF.

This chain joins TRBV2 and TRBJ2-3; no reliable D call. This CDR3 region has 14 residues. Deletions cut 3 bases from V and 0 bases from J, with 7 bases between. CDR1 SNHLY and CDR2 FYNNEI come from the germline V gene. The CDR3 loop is CASSDEASTDTQYF. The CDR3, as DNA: TGTGCCAGCAGTGATGAGGCTAGCACAGATACGCAGTATTTT.

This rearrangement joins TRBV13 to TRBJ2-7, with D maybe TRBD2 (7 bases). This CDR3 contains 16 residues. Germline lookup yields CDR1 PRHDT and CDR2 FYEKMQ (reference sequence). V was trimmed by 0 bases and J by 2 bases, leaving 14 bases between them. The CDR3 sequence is CASSLGLRGATYEQYF. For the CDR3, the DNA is TGTGCCAGCAGCTTAGGCCTTCGGGGGGCTACCTACGAGCAGTACTTC. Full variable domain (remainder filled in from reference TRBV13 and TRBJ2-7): AAGVIQSPRHLIKEKRETATLKCYPIPRHDTVYWYQQGPGQDPQFLISFYEKMQSDKGSIPDRFSAQQFSDYHSELNMSSLELGDSALYFCASSLGLRGATYEQYFGPGTRLTVT.

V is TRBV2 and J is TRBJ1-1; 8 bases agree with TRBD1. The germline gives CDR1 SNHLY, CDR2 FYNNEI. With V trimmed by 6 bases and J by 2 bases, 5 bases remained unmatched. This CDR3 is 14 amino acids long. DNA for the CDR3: TGTGCCAGCAGCCGGGACAGGACAAACACTGAAGCTTTCTTT. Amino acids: CASSRDRTNTEAFF.

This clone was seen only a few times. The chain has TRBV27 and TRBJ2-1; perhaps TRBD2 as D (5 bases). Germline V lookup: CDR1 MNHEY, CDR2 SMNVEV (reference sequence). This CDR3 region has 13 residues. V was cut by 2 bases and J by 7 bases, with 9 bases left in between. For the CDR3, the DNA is TGTGCCAGCAGTTTAATCCCGGGGAATGAGCAGTTCTTC. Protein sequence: CASSLIPGNEQFF.

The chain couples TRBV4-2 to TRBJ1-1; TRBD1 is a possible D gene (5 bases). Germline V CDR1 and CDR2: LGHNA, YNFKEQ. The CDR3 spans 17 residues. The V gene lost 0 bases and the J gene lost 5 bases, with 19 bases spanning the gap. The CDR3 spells CASSQDREGYEWTEAFF. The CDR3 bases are TGTGCCAGCAGCCAAGATCGGGAGGGGTACGAGTGGACTGAAGCTTTCTTT.

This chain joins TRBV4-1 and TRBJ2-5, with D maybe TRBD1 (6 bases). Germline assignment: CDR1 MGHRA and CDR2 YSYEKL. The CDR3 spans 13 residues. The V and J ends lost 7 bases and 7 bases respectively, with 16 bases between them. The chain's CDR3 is CASKGDGEGTQYF. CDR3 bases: TGCGCCAGCAAGGGGGACGGCGAGGGGACCCAGTACTTC.

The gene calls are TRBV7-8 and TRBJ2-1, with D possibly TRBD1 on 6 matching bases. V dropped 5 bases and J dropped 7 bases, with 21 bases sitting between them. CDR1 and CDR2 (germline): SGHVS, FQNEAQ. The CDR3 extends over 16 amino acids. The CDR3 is CASSTGLRGDLNEQFF. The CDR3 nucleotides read TGTGCCAGCAGCACAGGACTCAGGGGTGATTTAAATGAGCAGTTCTTC.

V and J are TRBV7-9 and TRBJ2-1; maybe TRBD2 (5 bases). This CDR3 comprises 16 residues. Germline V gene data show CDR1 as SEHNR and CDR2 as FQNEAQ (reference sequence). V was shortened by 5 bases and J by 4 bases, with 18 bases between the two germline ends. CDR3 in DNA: TGTGCCAGCAGCCCGACCGGAGCGGTGGCTTACAATGAGCAGTTCTTC. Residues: CASSPTGAVAYNEQFF.

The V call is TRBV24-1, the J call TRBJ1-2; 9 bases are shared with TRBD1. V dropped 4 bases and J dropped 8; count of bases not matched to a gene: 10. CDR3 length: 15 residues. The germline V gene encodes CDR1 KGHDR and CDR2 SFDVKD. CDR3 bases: TGTGCCACCAGTGACACCCCGACAGGGGGGAAAGGCTACACCTTC. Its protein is CATSDTPTGGKGYTF.

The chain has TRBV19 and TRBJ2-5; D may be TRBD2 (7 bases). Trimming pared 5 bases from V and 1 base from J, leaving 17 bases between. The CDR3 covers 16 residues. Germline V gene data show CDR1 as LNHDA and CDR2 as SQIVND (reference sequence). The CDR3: CASSLSGGRFQETQYF. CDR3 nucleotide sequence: TGTGCCAGTAGTCTGTCCGGGGGGCGATTCCAAGAGACCCAGTACTTC.

CDR3 in DNA: TGTGCCATCAATAAAGGGAGCCGGGGGGGGAATGAGCAGTTCTTC. Translation gives CAINKGSRGGNEQFF. The rearrangement joins TRBV10-3 to TRBJ2-1; 8 bases are shared with TRBD2. Trimming cost V 7 bases and J 7 bases; bases outside gene matches: 12. This CDR3 has 15 amino acids. Germline-derived CDR1 and CDR2 are ENHRY and SYGVKD.

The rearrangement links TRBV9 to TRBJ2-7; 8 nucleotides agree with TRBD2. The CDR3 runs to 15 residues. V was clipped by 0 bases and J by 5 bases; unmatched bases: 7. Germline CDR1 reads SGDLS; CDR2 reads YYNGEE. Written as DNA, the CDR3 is TGTGCCAGCAGCGTAGAAGGACTAGCCAGCAACGAGCAGTACTTC. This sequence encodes CASSVEGLASNEQYF.

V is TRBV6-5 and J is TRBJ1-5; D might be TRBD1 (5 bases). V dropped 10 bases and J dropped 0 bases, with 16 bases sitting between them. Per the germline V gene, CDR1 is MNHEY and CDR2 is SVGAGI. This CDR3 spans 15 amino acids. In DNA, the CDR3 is TGTGCCACCGTGAAACAGGTGAATAGCAATCAGCCCCAGCATTTT. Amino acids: CATVKQVNSNQPQHF.

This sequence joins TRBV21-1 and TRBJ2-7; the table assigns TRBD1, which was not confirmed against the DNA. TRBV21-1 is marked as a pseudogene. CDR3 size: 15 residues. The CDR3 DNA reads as TGTGCCAGCAGCTCGGACAGGGAAAGGTTGTACGAGCAGTACTTC. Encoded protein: CASSSDRERLYEQYF.

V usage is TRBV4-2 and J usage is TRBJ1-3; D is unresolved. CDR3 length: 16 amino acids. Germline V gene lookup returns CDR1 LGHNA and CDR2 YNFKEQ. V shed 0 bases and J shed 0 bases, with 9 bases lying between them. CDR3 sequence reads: CASSQDSLSSGNTIYF. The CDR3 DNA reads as TGTGCCAGCAGCCAAGATTCATTGAGCTCTGGAAACACCATATATTTT.

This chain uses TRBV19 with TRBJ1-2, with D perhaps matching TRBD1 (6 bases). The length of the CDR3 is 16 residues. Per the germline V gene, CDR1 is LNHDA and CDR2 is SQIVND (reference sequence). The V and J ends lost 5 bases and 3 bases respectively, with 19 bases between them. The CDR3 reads CASSERGGVYHYGYTF. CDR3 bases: TGTGCCAGTAGTGAAAGGGGGGGCGTATACCACTATGGCTACACCTTC. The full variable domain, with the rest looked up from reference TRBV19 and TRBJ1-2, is DGGITQSPKYLFRKEGQNVTLSCEQNLNHDAMYWYRQDPGQGLRLIYYSQIVNDFQKGDIAEGYSVSREKKESFPLTVTSAQKNPTAFYLCASSERGGVYHYGYTFGSGTRLTVV.

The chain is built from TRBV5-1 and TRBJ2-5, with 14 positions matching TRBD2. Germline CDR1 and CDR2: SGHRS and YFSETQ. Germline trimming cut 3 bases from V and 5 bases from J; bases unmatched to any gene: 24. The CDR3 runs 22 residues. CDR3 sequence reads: CASSSRRGLAGVIGLIRETQYF. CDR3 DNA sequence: TGCGCCAGCAGCTCAAGACGGGGACTAGCGGGAGTGATCGGGCTTATTCGGGAGACCCAGTACTTC.